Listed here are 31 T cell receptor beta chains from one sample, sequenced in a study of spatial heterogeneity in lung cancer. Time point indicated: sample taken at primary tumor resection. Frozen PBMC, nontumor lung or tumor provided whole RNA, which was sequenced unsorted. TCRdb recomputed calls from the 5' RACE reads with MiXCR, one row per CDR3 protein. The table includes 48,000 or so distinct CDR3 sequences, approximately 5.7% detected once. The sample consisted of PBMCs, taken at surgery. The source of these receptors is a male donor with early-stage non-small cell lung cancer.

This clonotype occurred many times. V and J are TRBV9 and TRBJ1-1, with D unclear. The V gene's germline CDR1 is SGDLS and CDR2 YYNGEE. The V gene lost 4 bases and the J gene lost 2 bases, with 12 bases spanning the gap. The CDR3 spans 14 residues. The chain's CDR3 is CASSPIGGNTEAFF. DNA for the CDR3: TGTGCCAGCAGCCCGATAGGTGGAAACACTGAAGCTTTCTTT.

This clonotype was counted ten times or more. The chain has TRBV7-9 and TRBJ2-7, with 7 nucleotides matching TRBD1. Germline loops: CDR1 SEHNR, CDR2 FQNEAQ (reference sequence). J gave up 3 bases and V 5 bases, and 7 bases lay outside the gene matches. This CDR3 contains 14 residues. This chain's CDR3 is CASSHRDSLYEQYF. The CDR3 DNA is TGTGCCAGCAGCCACCGGGACAGTCTCTACGAGCAGTACTTC.

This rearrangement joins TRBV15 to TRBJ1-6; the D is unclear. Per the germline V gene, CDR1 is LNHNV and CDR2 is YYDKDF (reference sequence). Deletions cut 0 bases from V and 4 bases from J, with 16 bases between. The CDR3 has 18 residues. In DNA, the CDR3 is TGTGCCACCAGCAGAGATCCCCCAATCCGGCTATATAATTCACCCCTCCACTTT. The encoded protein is CATSRDPPIRLYNSPLHF. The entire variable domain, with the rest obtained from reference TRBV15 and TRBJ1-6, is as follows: DAMVIQNPRYQVTQFGKPVTLSCSQTLNHNVMYWYQQKSSQAPKLLFHYYDKDFNNEADTPDNFQSRRPNTSFCFLDIRSPGLGDTAMYLCATSRDPPIRLYNSPLHFGNGTRLTVT.

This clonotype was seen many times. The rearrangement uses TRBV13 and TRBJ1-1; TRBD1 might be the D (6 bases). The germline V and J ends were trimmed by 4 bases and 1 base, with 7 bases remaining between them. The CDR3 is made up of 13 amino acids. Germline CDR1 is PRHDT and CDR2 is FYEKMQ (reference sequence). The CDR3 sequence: CASSSTGNTEAFF. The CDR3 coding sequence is TGTGCCAGCAGCTCGACAGGGAACACTGAAGCTTTCTTT.

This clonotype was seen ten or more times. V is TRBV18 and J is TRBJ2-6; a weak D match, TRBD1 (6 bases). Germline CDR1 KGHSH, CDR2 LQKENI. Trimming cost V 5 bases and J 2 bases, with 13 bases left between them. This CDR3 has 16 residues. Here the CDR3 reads CASSSNRDPGANVLTF. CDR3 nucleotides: TGTGCCAGCTCATCCAACAGGGACCCTGGGGCCAACGTCCTGACTTTC. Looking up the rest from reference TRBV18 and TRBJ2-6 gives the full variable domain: NAGVMQNPRHLVRRRGQEARLRCSPMKGHSHVYWYRQLPEEGLKFMVYLQKENIIDESGMPKERFSAEFPKEGPSILRIQQVVRGDSAAYFCASSSNRDPGANVLTFGAGSRLTVL.

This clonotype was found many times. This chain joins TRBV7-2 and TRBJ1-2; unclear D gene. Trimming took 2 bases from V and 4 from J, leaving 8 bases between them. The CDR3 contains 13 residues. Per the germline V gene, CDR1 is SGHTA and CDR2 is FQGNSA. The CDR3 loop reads CASSLIGSYGYTF. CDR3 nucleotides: TGTGCCAGCAGCTTAATCGGGAGCTATGGCTACACCTTC.

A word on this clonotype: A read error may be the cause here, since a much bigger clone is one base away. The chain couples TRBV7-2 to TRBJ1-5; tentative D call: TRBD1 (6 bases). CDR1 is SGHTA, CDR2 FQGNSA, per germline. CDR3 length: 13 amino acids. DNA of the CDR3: TGTGCCAGCGCTAGGGGGAGCAATCGGCCCCAGCATTTT. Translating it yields CASARGSNRPQHF.

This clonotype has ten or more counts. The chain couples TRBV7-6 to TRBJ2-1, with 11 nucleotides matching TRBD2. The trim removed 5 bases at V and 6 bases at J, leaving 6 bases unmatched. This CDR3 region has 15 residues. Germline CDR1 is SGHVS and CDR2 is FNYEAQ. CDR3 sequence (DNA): TGTGCCAGCAGCCCACTAGCGGGAGTGTTCAATGAGCAGTTCTTC. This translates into CASSPLAGVFNEQFF.

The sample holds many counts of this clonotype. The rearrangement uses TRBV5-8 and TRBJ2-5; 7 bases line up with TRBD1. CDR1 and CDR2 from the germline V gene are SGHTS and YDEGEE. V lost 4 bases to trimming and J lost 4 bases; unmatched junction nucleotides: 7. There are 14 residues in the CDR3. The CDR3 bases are TGTGCCAGCAGCCAAGGACAGGTTCCAGAGACCCAGTACTTC. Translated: CASSQGQVPETQYF.

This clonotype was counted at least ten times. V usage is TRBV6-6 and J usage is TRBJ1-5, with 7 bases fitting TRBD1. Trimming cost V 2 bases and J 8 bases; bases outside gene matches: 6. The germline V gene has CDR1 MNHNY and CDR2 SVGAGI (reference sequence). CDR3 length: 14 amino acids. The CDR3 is CASSYPGGGEPQHF. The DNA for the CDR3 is TGTGCCAGCAGTTACCCAGGGGGGGGAGAGCCCCAGCATTTT.

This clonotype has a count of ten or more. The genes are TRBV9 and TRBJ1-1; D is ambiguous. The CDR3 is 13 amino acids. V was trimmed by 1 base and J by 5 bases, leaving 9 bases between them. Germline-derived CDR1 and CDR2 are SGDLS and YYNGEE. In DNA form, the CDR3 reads TGTGCCAGCAGCGTAACGGAAGGGACTGAAGCTTTCTTT. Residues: CASSVTEGTEAFF. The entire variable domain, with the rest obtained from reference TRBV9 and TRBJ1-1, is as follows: DSGVTQTPKHLITATGQRVTLRCSPRSGDLSVYWYQQSLDQGLQFLIQYYNGEERAKGNILERFSAQQFPDLHSELNLSSLELGDSALYFCASSVTEGTEAFFGQGTRLTVV.

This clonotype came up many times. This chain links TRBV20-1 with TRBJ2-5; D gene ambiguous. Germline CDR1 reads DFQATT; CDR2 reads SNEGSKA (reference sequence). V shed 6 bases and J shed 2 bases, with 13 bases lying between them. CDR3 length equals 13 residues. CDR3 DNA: TGCAGTGCCCCGGTGGCGGATCAAGAGACCCAGTACTTC. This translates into CSAPVADQETQYF.

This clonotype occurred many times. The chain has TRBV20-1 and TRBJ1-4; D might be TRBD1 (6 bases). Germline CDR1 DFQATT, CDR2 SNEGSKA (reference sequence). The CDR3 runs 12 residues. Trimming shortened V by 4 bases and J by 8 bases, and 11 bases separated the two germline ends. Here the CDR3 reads CSANQGKEKLFF. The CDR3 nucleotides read TGCAGTGCTAACCAGGGGAAAGAAAAACTGTTTTTT.

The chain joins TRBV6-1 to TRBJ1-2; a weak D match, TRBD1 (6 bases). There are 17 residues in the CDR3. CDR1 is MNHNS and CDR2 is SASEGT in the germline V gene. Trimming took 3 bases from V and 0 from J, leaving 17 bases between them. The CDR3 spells CASSDALRWDTNYGYTF. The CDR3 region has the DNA TGTGCCAGCAGTGATGCCCTACGATGGGACACTAACTATGGCTACACCTTC.

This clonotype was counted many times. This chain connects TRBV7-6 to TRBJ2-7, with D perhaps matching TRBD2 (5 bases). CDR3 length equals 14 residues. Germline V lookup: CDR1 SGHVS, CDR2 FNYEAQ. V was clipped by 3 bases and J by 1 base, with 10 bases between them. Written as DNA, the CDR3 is TGTGCCAGCAGCTTGGGTGAGGGATCCTACGAGCAGTACTTC. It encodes CASSLGEGSYEQYF.

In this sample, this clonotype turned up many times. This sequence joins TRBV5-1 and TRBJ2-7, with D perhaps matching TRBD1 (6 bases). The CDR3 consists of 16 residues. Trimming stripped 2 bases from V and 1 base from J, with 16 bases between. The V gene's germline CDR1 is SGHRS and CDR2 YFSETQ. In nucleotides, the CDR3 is TGCGCCAGCAGCTTTTTGGCTCGACAGGAGTCCTACGAGCAGTACTTC. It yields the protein CASSFLARQESYEQYF.

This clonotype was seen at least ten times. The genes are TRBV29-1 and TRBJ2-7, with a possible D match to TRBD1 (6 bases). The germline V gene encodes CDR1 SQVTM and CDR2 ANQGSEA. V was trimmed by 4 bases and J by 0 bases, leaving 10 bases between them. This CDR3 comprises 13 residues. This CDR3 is CSVGQVSSYEQYF. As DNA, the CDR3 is TGCAGCGTTGGACAGGTCAGCTCCTACGAGCAGTACTTC.

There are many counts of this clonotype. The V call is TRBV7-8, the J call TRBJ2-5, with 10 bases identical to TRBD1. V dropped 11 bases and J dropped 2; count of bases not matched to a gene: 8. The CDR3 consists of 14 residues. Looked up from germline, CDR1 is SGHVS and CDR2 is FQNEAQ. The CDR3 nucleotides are TGTGCCGGGGGGGGACAGGGGTCTCAAGAGACCCAGTACTTC. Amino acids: CAGGGQGSQETQYF.

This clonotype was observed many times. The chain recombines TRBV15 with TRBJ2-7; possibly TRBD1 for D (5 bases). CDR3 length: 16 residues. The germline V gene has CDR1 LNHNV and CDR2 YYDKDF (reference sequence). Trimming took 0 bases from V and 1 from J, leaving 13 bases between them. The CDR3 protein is CATSRDPQGSSYEQYF. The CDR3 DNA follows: TGTGCCACCAGCAGAGATCCTCAGGGATCGTCCTACGAGCAGTACTTC.

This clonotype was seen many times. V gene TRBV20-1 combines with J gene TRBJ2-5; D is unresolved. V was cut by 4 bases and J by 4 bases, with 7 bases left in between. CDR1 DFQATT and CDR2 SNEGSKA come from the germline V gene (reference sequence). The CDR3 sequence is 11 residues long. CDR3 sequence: CSAKVPETQYF. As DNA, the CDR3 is TGCAGTGCTAAAGTCCCAGAGACCCAGTACTTC.

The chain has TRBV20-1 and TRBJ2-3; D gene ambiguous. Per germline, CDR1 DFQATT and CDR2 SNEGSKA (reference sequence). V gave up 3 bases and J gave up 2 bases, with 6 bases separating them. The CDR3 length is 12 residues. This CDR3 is CSASAYTDTQYF. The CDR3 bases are TGCAGTGCTAGTGCCTACACAGATACGCAGTATTTT.

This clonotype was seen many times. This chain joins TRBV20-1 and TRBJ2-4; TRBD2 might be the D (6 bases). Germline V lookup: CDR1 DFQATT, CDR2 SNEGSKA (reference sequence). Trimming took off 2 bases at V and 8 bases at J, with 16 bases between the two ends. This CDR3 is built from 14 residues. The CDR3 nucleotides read TGCAGTGCTAGACGCCCCCAGGGAGGATACATTCAGTACTTC. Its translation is CSARRPQGGYIQYF.

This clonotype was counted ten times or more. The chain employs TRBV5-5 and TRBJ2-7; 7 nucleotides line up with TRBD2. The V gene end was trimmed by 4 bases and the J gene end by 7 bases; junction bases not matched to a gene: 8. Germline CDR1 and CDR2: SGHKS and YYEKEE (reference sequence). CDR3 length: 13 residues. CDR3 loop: CASSPPSGGEQYF. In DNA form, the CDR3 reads TGTGCCAGCAGCCCTCCGTCGGGGGGAGAGCAGTACTTC. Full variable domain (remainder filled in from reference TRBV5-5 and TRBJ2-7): DAGVTQSPTHLIKTRGQQVTLRCSPISGHKSVSWYQQVLGQGPQFIFQYYEKEERGRGNFPDRFSARQFPNYSSELNVNALLLGDSALYLCASSPPSGGEQYFGPGTRLTVT.

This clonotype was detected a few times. CDR3 sequence reads: CSARGRVRGQGTDTQYF. The CDR3 region has the DNA TGCAGTGCTAGGGGAAGGGTGCGGGGACAGGGCACAGATACGCAGTATTTT. The chain is built from TRBV20-1 and TRBJ2-3; 8 nucleotides align to TRBD1. The CDR3 totals 17 residues. Losses at the gene ends were 3 bases for V and 1 base for J; bases not matched to a gene: 12. Germline CDR1 DFQATT, CDR2 SNEGSKA (reference sequence).

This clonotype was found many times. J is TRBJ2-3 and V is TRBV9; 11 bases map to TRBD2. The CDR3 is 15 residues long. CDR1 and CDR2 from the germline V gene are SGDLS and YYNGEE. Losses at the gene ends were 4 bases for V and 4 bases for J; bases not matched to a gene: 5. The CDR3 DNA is TGTGCCAGCAGCCCTGGGACTAGCGGCGCAGATACGCAGTATTTT. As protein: CASSPGTSGADTQYF.

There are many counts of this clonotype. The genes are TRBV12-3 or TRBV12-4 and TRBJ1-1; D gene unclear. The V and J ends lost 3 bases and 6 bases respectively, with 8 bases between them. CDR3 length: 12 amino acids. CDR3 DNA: TGTGCCAGCAGTTTCAGAGTAGCTGAAGCTTTCTTT. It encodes CASSFRVAEAFF.

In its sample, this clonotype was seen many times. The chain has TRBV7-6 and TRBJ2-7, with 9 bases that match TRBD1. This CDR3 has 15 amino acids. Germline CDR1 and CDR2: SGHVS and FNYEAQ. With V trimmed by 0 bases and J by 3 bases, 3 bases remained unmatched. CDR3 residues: CASSLAPGQGYEQYF. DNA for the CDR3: TGTGCCAGCAGCTTAGCCCCGGGACAGGGCTACGAGCAGTACTTC.

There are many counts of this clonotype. This CDR3 is CASSQVWLQGHTF. The DNA of the CDR3 is TGCGCCAGCAGCCAGGTATGGTTACAGGGACACACCTTC. The chain combines TRBV4-1 with TRBJ1-2; possible D gene TRBD1, 6 bases. Germline V CDR1 and CDR2: MGHRA, YSYEKL. V lost 3 bases, J lost 12 bases, and 17 bases lay in between. This CDR3 is 13 amino acids long.

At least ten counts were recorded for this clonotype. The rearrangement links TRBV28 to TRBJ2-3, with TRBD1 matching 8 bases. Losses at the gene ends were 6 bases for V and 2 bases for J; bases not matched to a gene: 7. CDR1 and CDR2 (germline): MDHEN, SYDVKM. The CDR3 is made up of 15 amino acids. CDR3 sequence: CASSPRTGYTDTQYF. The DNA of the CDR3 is TGTGCCAGCAGCCCCCGGACAGGGTACACAGATACGCAGTATTTT.

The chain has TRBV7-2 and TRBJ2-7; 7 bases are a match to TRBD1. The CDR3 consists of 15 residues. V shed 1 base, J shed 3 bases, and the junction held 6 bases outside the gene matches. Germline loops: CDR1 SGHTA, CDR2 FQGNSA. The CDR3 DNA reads TGTGCCAGCAGCTTAGACGACAGGGCCCTCTACGAGCAGTACTTC. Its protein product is CASSLDDRALYEQYF.

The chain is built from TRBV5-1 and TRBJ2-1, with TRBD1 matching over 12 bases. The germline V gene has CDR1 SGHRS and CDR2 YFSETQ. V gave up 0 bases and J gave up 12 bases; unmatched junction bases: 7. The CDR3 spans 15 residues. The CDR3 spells CASSLERGQGASQFF. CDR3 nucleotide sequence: TGCGCCAGCAGCTTGGAGAGGGGACAGGGGGCTTCGCAGTTCTTC. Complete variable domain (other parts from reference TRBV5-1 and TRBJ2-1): KAGVTQTPRYLIKTRGQQVTLSCSPISGHRSVSWYQQTPGQGLQFLFEYFSETQRNKGNFPGRFSGRQFSNSRSEMNVSTLELGDSALYLCASSLERGQGASQFFGPGTRLTVL.